This T cell receptor (beta chain) was identified in a study of T cells in Graves' hyperthyroidism and ophthalmopathy. Study results and caveats: Most clonotypes expanded in thyroid above 0.001 were likewise present in blood. Patients with ophthalmopathy were separated from those with stable hyperthyroidism by a 13 V-J model.

The germline gives CDR1 MDHEN, CDR2 SYDVKM. The ends were cut back, 7 bases at V and 3 bases at J, with 18 bases in the middle. The CDR3 runs to 15 residues. Amplification of TCR beta CDR3 regions used RNA as the template. A first-round RT-PCR of the TCR CDR3 used the HTBI primer set. Using its own MiXCR run on the multiplex PCR reads, TCRdb lists one record per CDR3 protein. The sample consists of around 210,000 distinct CDR3 sequences, 17% of them appearing once. As concerns this clonotype: Its specificity is unknown.

Diagnoses used clinical symptoms, serum thyroxine and TRAb, thyroid ultrasound and orbital computed tomography. PBMCs were derived from around 10 ml fresh peripheral blood. This chain uses TRBV28 with TRBJ2-5, with a weak D call TRBD2 (5 bases). The sample consisted of blood. This receptor was taken from a woman in her fifties or sixties with Graves' hyperthyroidism. Here the CDR3 reads CASNAGSGEKETQYF. CDR3 nucleotide sequence: TGTGCCAGCAACGCGGGCTCAGGTGAGAAAGAGACCCAGTACTTC.